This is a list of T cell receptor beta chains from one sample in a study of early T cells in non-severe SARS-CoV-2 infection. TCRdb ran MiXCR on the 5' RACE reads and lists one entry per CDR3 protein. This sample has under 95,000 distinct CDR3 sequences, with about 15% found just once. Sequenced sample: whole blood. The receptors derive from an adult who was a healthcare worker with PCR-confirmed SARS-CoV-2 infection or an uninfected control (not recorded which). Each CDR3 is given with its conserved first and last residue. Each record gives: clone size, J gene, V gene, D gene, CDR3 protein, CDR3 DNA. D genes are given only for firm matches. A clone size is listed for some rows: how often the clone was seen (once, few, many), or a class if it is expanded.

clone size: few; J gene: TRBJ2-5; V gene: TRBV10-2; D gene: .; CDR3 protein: CASSVRGSLETQYF; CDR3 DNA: TGCGCCAGCAGCGTGCGAGGGAGCCTGGAGACCCAGTACTTC
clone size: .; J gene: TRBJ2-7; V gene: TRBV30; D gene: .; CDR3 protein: CARDSGPPGEQYF; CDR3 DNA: TGTGCCCGGGATAGCGGCCCTCCGGGGGAGCAGTACTTC
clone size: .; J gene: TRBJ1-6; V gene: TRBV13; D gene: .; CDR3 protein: CASSLRTGPKGSPLHF; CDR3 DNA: TGTGCCAGCAGCTTGCGAACCGGGCCTAAAGGGTCACCCCTCCACTTT
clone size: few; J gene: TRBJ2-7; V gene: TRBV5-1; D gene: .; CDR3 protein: CASTPGTVNYEQYF; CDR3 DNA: TGCGCCAGCACCCCCGGGACCGTGAACTACGAGCAGTACTTC
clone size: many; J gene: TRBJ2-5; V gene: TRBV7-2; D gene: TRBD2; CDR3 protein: CASRVLAGVGETQYF; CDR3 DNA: TGTGCCAGCAGGGTGTTAGCGGGAGTGGGAGAGACCCAGTACTTC
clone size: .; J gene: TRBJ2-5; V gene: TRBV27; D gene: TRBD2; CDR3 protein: CASSLGGYQETQYF; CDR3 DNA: TGTGCCAGCAGTTTGGGGGGGTACCAAGAGACCCAGTACTTC
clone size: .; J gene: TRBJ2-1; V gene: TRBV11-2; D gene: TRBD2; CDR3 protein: CASSTSGRGEQFF; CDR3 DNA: TGTGCCAGCAGTACTAGCGGGAGGGGTGAGCAGTTCTTC
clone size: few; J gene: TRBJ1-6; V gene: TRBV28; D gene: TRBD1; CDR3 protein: CASSLPTGGSDSPLHF; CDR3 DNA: TGTGCCAGCAGTTTACCGACAGGGGGCTCGGATTCACCCCTCCACTTT
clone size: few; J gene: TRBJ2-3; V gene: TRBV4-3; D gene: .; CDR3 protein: CASRQAGRDTDTQYF; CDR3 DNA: TGCGCCAGCAGGCAAGCCGGGAGAGACACAGATACGCAGTATTTT
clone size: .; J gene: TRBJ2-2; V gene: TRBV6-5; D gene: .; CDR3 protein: CASLIGELFF; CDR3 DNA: TGTGCCAGTCTGATCGGGGAGCTGTTTTTT
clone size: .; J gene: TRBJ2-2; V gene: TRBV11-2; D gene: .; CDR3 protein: CASSSEPHQGTGELFF; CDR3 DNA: TGTGCCAGCAGCTCGGAGCCACATCAGGGCACCGGGGAGCTGTTTTTT
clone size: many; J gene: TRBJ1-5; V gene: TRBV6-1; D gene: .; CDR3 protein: CASLIREEGNQPQHF; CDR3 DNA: TGTGCCAGCTTAATTCGGGAGGAGGGCAATCAGCCCCAGCATTTT